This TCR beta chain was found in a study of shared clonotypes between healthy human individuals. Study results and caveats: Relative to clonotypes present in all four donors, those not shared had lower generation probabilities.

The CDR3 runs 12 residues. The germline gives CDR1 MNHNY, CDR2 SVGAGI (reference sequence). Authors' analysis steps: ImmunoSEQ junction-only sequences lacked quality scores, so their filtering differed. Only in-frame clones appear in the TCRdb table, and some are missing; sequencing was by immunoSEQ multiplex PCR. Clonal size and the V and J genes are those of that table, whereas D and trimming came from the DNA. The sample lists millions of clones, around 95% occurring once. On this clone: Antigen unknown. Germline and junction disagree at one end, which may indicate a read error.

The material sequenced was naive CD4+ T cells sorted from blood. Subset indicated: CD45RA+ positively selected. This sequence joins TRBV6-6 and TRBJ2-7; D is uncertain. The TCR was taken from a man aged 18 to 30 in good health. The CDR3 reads CASSRGSSEQYF. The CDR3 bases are TGTGCCAGCAGCCGTGGTTCCTCCGAGCAGTACTTC.